The clone carrying this T cell receptor (beta chain) was seen a handful of times. The antigen is unknown. These data are taken from a study of T-cell reconstitution after alpha-beta-depleted transplantation in children. Study outcomes and limitations: It was surviving recipient T cells and thymic progenitors that gave some patients high TCRbeta diversity at day 60. When one year had passed after transplant, most T-cell counts and diversity came from newly produced T cells. Where alpha-beta T cells came from about two months after transplant was reportedly several hundred expanded graft clones.

Construction of the TCRbeta library involved unique molecular identifiers. Each CDR3 protein gets one entry after TCRdb re-called the PCR reads with MiXCR. The sample shows roughly 570,000 distinct CDR3 sequences, approximately 30% of them seen only once. V was clipped by 5 bases and J by 8 bases; unmatched bases: 7. The germline gives CDR1 SEHNR, CDR2 FQNEAQ (reference sequence). The CDR3 length is 15 residues. The receptor was derived from a boy under three years old with Wiskott-Aldrich syndrome, due to receive a stem cell transplant. The sequences come from PBMCs, collected before TCRalphabeta/CD19-depleted stem cell transplant. The chain links TRBV7-9 to TRBJ2-1; TRBD2 aligns across 12 bases. The CDR3 sequence is CASSLRTSGNDEQFF. CDR3 nucleotide sequence: TGTGCCAGCAGCCTACGGACTAGCGGGAACGATGAGCAGTTCTTC. Supplemented by reference TRBV7-9 and TRBJ2-1, the full variable domain reads DTGVSQNPRHKITKRGQNVTFRCDPISEHNRLYWYRQTLGQGPEFLTYFQNEAQLEKSRLLSDRFSAERPKGSFSTLEIQRTEQGDSAMYLCASSLRTSGNDEQFFGPGTRLTVL.